The clone carrying this T cell receptor (beta chain) was detected once. This CDR3 has 16 residues. Losses at the gene ends were 6 bases for V and 3 bases for J; bases not matched to a gene: 13. Germline CDR1 reads MNHEY; CDR2 reads SMNVEV (reference sequence). TCRdb's copy holds only in-frame clones and misses some; the assay was immunoSEQ multiplex PCR. The table has about 1.5 million clones, 95% to 99% seen once. This entry belongs to a study of shared clonotypes between healthy human individuals. The specimen sequenced was naive CD4+ T cells sorted from blood. Subset denoted: CD45RA+ positively selected. The clonotype originates from a man aged 25-40 years in good health. V is TRBV27 and J is TRBJ1-2; 7 bases line up with TRBD1. The CDR3 loop is CASRRFSRDSHYGYTF. The CDR3 DNA reads TGTGCCAGCAGACGCTTTAGCCGGGACAGCCACTATGGCTACACCTTC.